These 5 T cell receptor beta chains came from one sample sequenced in a study of beta chain features in type 1 diabetes. Study results and limitations: Shorter TCRB CDR3s, moderately but significantly so, were found in Type 1 diabetes patients in all four CD4+ subsets.

The isolated RNA, all of it, was reverse transcribed, so expressed TCRB transcripts were what got sequenced. Profiling relied on immunoSEQ multiplex PCR, and the TCRdb table lists in-frame clones only, not all of them. The table shows nearly 700,000 clones, with about an eighth occurring only once. These receptors have no identified antigens. The source material was naive CD4+ T cells from blood. The receptors were gathered from a man aged 18 to 30 with type 1 diabetes.

This clone showed up just a few times. The V gene is TRBV2, the J gene TRBJ2-5; weak D call: TRBD1 (6 bases). Germline CDR1 reads SNHLY; CDR2 reads FYNNEI. V was cut by 4 bases and J by 2 bases, with 11 bases left in between. CDR3 length equals 14 residues. In DNA, the CDR3 is TGTGCCAGCAGTGGGACAGACCATCAAGAGACCCAGTACTTC. Protein: CASSGTDHQETQYF. The full variable domain, in which reference TRBV2 and TRBJ2-5 provide the parts outside the CDR3, is EPEVTQTPSHQVTQMGQEVILRCVPISNHLYFYWYRQILGQKVEFLVSFYNNEISEKSEIFDDQFSVERPDGSNFTLKIRSTKLEDSAMYFCASSGTDHQETQYFGPGTRLLVL.

The genes are TRBV4-1 and TRBJ2-3; D possibly corresponds to TRBD2 (5 bases). Germline V CDR1 and CDR2: MGHRA, YSYEKL. Deletions cut 4 bases from V and 5 bases from J, with 13 bases between. This CDR3 is built from 14 residues. The chain's CDR3 is CASSPGPRVDTQYF. CDR3 DNA: TGCGCCAGCAGCCCGGGCCCGAGGGTAGATACGCAGTATTTT.

The chain is built from TRBV5-6 and TRBJ1-2, with D perhaps matching TRBD1 (5 bases). Trimming took 4 bases from V and 8 from J, leaving 12 bases between them. This CDR3 comprises 12 residues. Germline V lookup: CDR1 SGHDT, CDR2 YYEEEE. CDR3 DNA sequence: TGTGCCAGCAGCCCAGGGATAGGCGGCTACACCTTC. It is translated as CASSPGIGGYTF. The full variable domain, completed using reference TRBV5-6 and TRBJ1-2, is DAGVTQSPTHLIKTRGQQVTLRCSPKSGHDTVSWYQQALGQGPQFIFQYYEEEERQRGNFPDRFSGHQFPNYSSELNVNALLLGDSALYLCASSPGIGGYTFGSGTRLTVV.

This clone was seen a few times. The J gene is TRBJ2-1, the V gene TRBV10-3, with D perhaps TRBD1 (5 bases). CDR3 size: 17 residues. Germline CDR1 is ENHRY and CDR2 is SYGVKD. V was trimmed by 3 bases and J by 2 bases, leaving 17 bases between them. The CDR3 bases are TGTGCCATCAGTGACCTACAGTACAGGTCCCCCTACAATGAGCAGTTCTTC. Protein product: CAISDLQYRSPYNEQFF.

CDR3 region: CASSPGDSQNQPQHF. DNA for the CDR3: TGTGCCAGCAGCCCGGGGGACAGCCAGAATCAGCCCCAGCATTTT. V is TRBV7-9 and J is TRBJ1-5; TRBD1 matches at 7 bases. The CDR3 is made up of 15 amino acids. Germline V gene data show CDR1 as SEHNR and CDR2 as FQNEAQ (reference sequence). V gave up 5 bases and J gave up 4 bases; unmatched junction bases: 8.